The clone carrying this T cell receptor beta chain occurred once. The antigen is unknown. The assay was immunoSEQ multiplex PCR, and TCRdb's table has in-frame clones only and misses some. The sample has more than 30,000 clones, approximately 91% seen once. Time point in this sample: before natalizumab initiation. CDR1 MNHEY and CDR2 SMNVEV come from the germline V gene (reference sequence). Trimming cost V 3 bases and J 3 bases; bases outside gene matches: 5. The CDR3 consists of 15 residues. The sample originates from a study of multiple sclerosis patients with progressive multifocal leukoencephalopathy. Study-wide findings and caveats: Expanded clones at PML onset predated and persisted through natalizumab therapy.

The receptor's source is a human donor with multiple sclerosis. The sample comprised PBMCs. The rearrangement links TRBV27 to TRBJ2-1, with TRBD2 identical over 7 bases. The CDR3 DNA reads TGTGCCAGCAGTTTCGGAACTAGCGACTACAATGAGCAGTTCTTC. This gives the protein CASSFGTSDYNEQFF.